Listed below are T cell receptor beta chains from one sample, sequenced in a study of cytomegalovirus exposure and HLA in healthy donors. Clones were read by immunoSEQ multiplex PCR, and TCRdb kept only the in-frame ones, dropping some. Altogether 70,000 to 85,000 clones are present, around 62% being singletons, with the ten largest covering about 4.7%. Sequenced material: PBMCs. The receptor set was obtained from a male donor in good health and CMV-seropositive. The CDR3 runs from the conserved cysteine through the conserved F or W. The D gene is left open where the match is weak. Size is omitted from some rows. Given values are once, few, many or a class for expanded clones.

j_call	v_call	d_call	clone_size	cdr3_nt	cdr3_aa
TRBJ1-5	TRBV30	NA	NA	TGTGCCTGGAGTGTCTCAATGGGAGGGGGACAGCCCCAGCATTTT	CAWSVSMGGGQPQHF
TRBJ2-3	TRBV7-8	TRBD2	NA	TGTGCCAGCAGCCTAGGGGCGGGGGCAGATACGCAGTATTTT	CASSLGAGADTQYF
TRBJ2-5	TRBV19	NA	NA	TGTGCCAGCTCGGACTCAGGGAGGGAGACCCAGTACTTC	CASSDSGRETQYF
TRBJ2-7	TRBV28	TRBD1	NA	TGTGCCAGCATTCTCACCGGGACAGGAGCCTACGAGCAGTACTTC	CASILTGTGAYEQYF
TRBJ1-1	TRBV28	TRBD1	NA	TGTGCCAGCAGTCCTCCCACGACAGGGATTGAAGCTTTCTTT	CASSPPTTGIEAFF
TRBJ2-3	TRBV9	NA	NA	TGTGCCAGCAGCGTAGTAGGGGGTACGCAGTATTTT	CASSVVGGTQYF
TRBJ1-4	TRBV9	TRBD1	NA	TGTGCCAGCGGAAGGGGGCAGCCTGCAACTAATGAAAAACTGTTTTTT	CASGRGQPATNEKLFF
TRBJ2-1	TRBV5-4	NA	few	TGTGCCAGCAGATCAAAGGGGGAGAATGAGCAGTTCTTC	CASRSKGENEQFF
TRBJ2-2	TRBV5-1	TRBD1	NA	TGCGCCAGCAGCCCTCGGACAGGGGGTAGAACCGGGGAGCTGTTTTTT	CASSPRTGGRTGELFF
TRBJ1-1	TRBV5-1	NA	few	TGCGCCAGCAGCCCAAATAACAACAGAAACAGTGAAGCTTTCTTT	CASSPNNNRNSEAFF
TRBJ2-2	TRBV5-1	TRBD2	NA	TGCGCCAGCAGCTTGGCCTTGGTAGCGGGGGACACCGGGGAGCTGTTTTTT	CASSLALVAGDTGELFF
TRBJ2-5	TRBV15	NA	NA	TGTGCCACCAGCAGAGATCGATCGGGACTGTCGTACCAAGAGACCCAGTACTTC	CATSRDRSGLSYQETQYF
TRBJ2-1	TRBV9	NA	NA	TGTGCCAGTTCTCTCGGGGGAACCTACAATGAGCAGTTCTTC	CASSLGGTYNEQFF
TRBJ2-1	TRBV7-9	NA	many	TGTGCCATTATGCAACAGGGCGATGAGCAGTTCTTC	CAIMQQGDEQFF
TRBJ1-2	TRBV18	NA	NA	TGTGCCAGCTCACCACCGACCGGGTATGGCTACACCTTC	CASSPPTGYGYTF
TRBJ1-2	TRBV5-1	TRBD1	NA	TGCGCCAGCAGCTTCTCCCAGGGGGCCTATGGCTACACCTTC	CASSFSQGAYGYTF
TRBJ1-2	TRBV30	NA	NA	TGTGCCTGGAGTGTCCGAGCAGGGGCCTATGGCTACACCTTC	CAWSVRAGAYGYTF
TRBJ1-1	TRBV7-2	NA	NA	TGTGCCAGCAGCTTAGCGCAGACTTCTAAAGCTTTCTTT	CASSLAQTSKAFF
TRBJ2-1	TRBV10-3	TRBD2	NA	TGTGCCATCAGTGGCGGGAGCTCCTACAATGAGCAGTTCTTC	CAISGGSSYNEQFF
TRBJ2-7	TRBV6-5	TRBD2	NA	TGTGCCAGCAGTTACTCGCGGGGAGGGGCTGCGCAGTACTTC	CASSYSRGGAAQYF
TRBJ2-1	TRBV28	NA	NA	TGTGCCAGCAGTACGACTAGGTCGGAGTTCTTC	CASSTTRSEFF
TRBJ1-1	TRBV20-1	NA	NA	TGCAGTGCTAGAGTCCATGAAGCTTTCTTT	CSARVHEAFF
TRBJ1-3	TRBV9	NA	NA	TGTGCCAGCAGCTCCCATGCGGGGGAAGGAAACACCATATATTTT	CASSSHAGEGNTIYF
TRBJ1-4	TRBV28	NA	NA	TGTGCCAGCAGTAATTTTGACCAGGGGTGGGATGAAAAACTGTTTTTT	CASSNFDQGWDEKLFF